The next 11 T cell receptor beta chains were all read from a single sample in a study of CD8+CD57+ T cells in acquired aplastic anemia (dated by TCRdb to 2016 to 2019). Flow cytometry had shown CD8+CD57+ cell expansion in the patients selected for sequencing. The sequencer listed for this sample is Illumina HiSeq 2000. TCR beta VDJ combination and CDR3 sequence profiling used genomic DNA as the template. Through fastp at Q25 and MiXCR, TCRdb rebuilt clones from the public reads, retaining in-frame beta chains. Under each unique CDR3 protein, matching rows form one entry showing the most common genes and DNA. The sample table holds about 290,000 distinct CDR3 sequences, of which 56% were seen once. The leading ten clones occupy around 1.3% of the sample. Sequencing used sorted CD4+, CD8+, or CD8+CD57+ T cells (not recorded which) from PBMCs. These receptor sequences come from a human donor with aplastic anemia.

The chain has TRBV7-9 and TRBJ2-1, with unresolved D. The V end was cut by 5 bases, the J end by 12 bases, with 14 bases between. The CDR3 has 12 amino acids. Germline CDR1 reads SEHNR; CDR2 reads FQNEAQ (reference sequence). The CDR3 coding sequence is TGTGCCAGCAGCCCCCCGGAGTACCTGCAGTTCTTC. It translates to CASSPPEYLQFF.

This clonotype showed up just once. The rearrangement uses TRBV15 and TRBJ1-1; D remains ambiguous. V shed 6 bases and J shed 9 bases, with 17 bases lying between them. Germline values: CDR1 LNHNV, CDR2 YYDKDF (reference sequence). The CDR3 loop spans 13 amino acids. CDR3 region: CATRTLGANKAFF. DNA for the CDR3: TGTGCCACCAGAACACTGGGAGCCAATAAAGCTTTCTTT.

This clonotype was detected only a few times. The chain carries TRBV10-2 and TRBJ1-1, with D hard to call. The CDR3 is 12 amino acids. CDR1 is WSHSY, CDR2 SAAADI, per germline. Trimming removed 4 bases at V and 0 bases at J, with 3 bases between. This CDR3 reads CASSAVNTEAFF. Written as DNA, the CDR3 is TGCGCCAGCAGTGCAGTGAACACTGAAGCTTTCTTT.

Here the CDR3 reads CSYTRDLGPVEQYF. In DNA, the CDR3 is TGCAGCTACACCCGGGACCTGGGGCCGGTTGAGCAGTACTTC. The rearrangement joins TRBV29-1 to TRBJ2-7, with D perhaps being TRBD1 or TRBD2 (5 bases each). The CDR3 contains 14 residues. The germline V gene encodes CDR1 SQVTM and CDR2 ANQGSEA. V shed 8 bases and J shed 7 bases, with 24 bases lying between them.

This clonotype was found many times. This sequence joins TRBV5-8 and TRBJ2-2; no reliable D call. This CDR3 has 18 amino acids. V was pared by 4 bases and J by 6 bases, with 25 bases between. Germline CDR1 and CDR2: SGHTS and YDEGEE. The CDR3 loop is CASSLVVFAAEAPGELFF. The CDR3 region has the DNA TGTGCCAGCAGCCTAGTGGTTTTTGCGGCCGAAGCCCCCGGGGAGCTGTTTTTT.

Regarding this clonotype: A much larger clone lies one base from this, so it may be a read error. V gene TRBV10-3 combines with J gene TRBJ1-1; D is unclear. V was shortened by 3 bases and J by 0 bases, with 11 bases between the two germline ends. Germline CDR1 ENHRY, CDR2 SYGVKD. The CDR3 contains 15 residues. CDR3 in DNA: TGTGCCATCAGTGAAACCGGGAAGGTGAACACTGAAGCTTTCTTT. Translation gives CAISETGKVNTEAFF.

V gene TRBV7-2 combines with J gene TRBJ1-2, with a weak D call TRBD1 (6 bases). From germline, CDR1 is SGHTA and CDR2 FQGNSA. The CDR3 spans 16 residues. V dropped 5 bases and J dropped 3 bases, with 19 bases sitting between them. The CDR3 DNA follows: TGTGCCAGCAGCCCCAAAGTCGGGACAAGACACTATGGCTACACCTTC. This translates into CASSPKVGTRHYGYTF.

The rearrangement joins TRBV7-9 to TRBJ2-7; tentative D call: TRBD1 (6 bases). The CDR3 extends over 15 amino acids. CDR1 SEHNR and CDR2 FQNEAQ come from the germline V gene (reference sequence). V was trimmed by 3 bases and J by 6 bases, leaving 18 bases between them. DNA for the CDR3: TGTGCCAGCAGCTTCGACCCGGGCTCAGGGGTCGAGCAGTACTTC. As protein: CASSFDPGSGVEQYF. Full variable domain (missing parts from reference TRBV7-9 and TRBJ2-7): DTGVSQNPRHKITKRGQNVTFRCDPISEHNRLYWYRQTLGQGPEFLTYFQNEAQLEKSRLLSDRFSAERPKGSFSTLEIQRTEQGDSAMYLCASSFDPGSGVEQYFGPGTRLTVT.

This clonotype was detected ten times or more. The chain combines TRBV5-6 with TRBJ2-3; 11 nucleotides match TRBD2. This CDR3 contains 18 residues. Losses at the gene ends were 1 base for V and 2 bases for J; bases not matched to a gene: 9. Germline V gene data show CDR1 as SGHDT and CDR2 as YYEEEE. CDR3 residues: CASSLYGVTSGNTDTQYF. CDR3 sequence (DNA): TGTGCCAGCAGCTTGTACGGGGTGACTAGCGGGAACACAGATACGCAGTATTTT.

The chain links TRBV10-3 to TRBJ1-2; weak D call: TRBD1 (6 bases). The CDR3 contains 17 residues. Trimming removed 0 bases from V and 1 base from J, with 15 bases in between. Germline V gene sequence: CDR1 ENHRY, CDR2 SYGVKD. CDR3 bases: TGTGCCATCAGTGAGTCAAGTGCAGGACAGATTAACTATGGCTACACCTTC. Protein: CAISESSAGQINYGYTF.

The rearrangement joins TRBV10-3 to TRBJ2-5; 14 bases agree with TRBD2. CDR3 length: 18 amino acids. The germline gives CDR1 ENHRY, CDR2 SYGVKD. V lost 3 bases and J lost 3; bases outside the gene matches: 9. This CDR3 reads CAISEAGLAGENKETQYF. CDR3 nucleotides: TGTGCCATCAGTGAAGCGGGACTAGCGGGGGAAAATAAAGAGACCCAGTACTTC.